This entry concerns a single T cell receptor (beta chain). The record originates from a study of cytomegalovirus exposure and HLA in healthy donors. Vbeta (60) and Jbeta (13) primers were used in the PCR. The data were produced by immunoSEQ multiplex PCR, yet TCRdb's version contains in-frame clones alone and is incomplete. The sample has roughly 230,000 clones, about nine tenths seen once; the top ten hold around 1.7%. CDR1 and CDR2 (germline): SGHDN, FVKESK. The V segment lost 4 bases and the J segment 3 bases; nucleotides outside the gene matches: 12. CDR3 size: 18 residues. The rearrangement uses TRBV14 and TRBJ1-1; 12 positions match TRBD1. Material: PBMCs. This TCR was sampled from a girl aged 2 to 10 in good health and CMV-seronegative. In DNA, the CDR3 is TGTGCCAGCAGCCCGACCTGGGACAGGGGGCTTATGGACACTGAAGCTTTCTTT. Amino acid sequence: CASSPTWDRGLMDTEAFF.